These T cell receptor beta chains were read from a single sample in a study of human T cells and chemical hapten exposure. Via MiXCR, TCRdb re-called the RACE reads, giving one row per CDR3 protein. In the table there are roughly 30,000 distinct CDR3 sequences, 6.5% to 9% of which are singletons. Sequenced: whole blood. All receptors derive from a human donor in good health. Some clones in this sample may be carry-over from other donors' samples. Each CDR3 is given with its conserved first and last residue. A D gene is named only where the DNA matches it firmly. Only some rows state a clone size, as once, few, many or a class for expanded clones.

TRBV11-2,NA,TRBJ1-3,few,TGTGCCAGCAGCTTACGCAGTGGAAACACCATATATTTT,CASSLRSGNTIYF
TRBV5-1,NA,TRBJ1-1,many,TGCGCCAGCAGCTTGGTAGAGTCAGGGGCAGCTTTCTTT,CASSLVESGAAFF
TRBV20-1,NA,TRBJ1-1,NA,TGCAGTGCTAGAGTATGGGGATCGGGCTTGAACACTGAAGCTTTCTTT,CSARVWGSGLNTEAFF
TRBV6-5,NA,TRBJ1-1,many,TGTGCCAGCAGTTACTTGGCGCAGGGGGAAGCTTTCTTT,CASSYLAQGEAFF
TRBV6-5,NA,TRBJ1-2,NA,TGTGCCAGCAGTTACTCAGGGGGTGCTGGCGGCTACACCTTC,CASSYSGGAGGYTF
TRBV24-1,TRBD1,TRBJ1-5,many,TGTGCCACCAGTGATTTGGGACAGGGGGAGTTAAGCAATCAGCCCCAGCATTTT,CATSDLGQGELSNQPQHF
TRBV5-1,TRBD1,TRBJ1-1,NA,TGCGCCAGCAGCAGCGAGAACAGGGGGCCGAACACTGAAGCTTTCTTT,CASSSENRGPNTEAFF
TRBV20-1,NA,TRBJ2-2,many,TGCAGTGCTAGTAGGGGAACCGGGGAGCTGTTTTTT,CSASRGTGELFF
TRBV2,NA,TRBJ1-1,few,TGTGCCAGCAGAAAAGAGTTGGGTGGGAACACTGAAGCTTTCTTT,CASRKELGGNTEAFF
TRBV30,NA,TRBJ2-1,many,TGTGCCTGGACGGGGTTCCTGGGAGGTGAGCAGTTCTTC,CAWTGFLGGEQFF
TRBV24-1,NA,TRBJ2-2,many,TGTGCCACCAGTGCCCTGACAGCGACCGGGGAGCTGTTTTTT,CATSALTATGELFF
TRBV27,NA,TRBJ1-1,NA,TGTGCCAGCAGTTTAGCGGGTCCCAACACTGAAGCTTTCTTT,CASSLAGPNTEAFF
TRBV5-1,NA,TRBJ2-7,many,TGCGCCAGCACCGTTTCCTACGAGCAGTACTTC,CASTVSYEQYF
TRBV6-5,NA,TRBJ1-1,NA,TGTGCCAGCGCGTCGAGATGGCCGAACACTGAAGCTTTCTTT,CASASRWPNTEAFF
TRBV9,NA,TRBJ1-2,NA,TGTGCCAGCAGCGTAGGAAGTAGCTTCAGCCAGGGCTATGGCTACACCTTC,CASSVGSSFSQGYGYTF
TRBV10-3,NA,TRBJ2-3,many,TGTGCCATCAGTGGCGGGACTGGCCCCTGGGGTACGCAGTATTTT,CAISGGTGPWGTQYF
TRBV7-2,NA,TRBJ1-4,few,TGTGCCAGCAGCTTAAAGGGTGAAAAACTGTTTTTT,CASSLKGEKLFF
TRBV20-1,NA,TRBJ1-5,many,TGCAGTGCTAGAGATCCAGGGGATCAGCCCCAGCATTTT,CSARDPGDQPQHF
TRBV7-2,TRBD1,TRBJ1-5,few,TGTGCCAGCAGCTCTAGACTACCGGGACAGGGGCGCAATCAGCCCCAGCATTTT,CASSSRLPGQGRNQPQHF
TRBV28,TRBD1,TRBJ2-1,NA,TGTGCCAGCAGTTCTTACGGGGCAGGGGGCTACAATGAGCAGTTCTTC,CASSSYGAGGYNEQFF
TRBV12-3/TRBV12-4,NA,TRBJ1-5,many,TGTGCCAGCAATCTCCAGTTCAATCAGCCCCAGCATTTT,CASNLQFNQPQHF
TRBV28,TRBD1,TRBJ2-7,many,TGTGCCAGCAGTCAACCCCGGACAGGGGGGTCCTACGAGCAGTACTTC,CASSQPRTGGSYEQYF
TRBV3-1,NA,TRBJ1-1,NA,TGTGCCAGCAGCCAAACAGAGGAAGCTTTCTTT,CASSQTEEAFF
TRBV20-1,TRBD2,TRBJ2-1,few,TGCAGTGGAGGAAGCGGGGGGGTTGGGAATGAGCAGTTCTTC,CSGGSGGVGNEQFF
TRBV6-5,NA,TRBJ1-6,many,TGTGCCAGCAGTTACTCGGCAGGGCTTGAGAATTCACCCCTCCACTTT,CASSYSAGLENSPLHF
TRBV13,NA,TRBJ1-2,few,TGTGCCAGCAGCCGACAACGAATTAACTATGGCTACACCTTC,CASSRQRINYGYTF